The T cell receptor beta chain under discussion was sequenced for a study of blood T cell repertoires in COVID-19. The wider study: Collection of acute and convalescent COVID-19 samples took place in the United States, Italy and Spain.

Trimming took off 3 bases at V and 0 bases at J, with 6 bases between the two ends. This CDR3 has 15 amino acids. CDR1 is LNHDA, CDR2 SQIVND, per germline (reference sequence). In the original processing: Estimation of nucleated cell counts was performed using reference gene primer amplification. Method: immunoSEQ multiplex PCR; TCRdb's copy keeps in-frame clones and lacks some. V and J calls and clone size come straight from that table; D and trimming were deduced from the DNA. The sample has 150,000 to 200,000 clones; 70% to 80% are singletons. The receptor was derived from a man aged 50 to 60 who had recovered from COVID-19. What was sequenced was peripheral blood. The rearrangement joins TRBV19 to TRBJ2-6; the D gene is possibly TRBD2 (5 bases). The CDR3 loop is CASSIRDSGANVLTF. As DNA, the CDR3 is TGTGCCAGTAGTATTCGGGACTCTGGGGCCAACGTCCTGACTTTC.